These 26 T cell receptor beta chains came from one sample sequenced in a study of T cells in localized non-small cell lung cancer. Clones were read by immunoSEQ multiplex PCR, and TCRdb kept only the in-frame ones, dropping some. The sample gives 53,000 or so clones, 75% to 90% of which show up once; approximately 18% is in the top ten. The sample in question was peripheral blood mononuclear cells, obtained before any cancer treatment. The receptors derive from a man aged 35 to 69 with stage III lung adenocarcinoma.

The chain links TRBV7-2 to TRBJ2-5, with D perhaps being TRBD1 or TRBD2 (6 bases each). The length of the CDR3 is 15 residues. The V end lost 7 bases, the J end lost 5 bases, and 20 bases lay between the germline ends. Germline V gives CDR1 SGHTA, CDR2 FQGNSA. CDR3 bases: TGTGCCAGCATCCGAGGGGGGCTAGATACGGAGACCCAGTACTTC. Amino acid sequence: CASIRGGLDTETQYF.

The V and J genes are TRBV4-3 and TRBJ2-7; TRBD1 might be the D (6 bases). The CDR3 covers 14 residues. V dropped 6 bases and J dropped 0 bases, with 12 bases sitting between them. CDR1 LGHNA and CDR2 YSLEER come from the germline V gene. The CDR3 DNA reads TGCGCCAGCAGTCAGGGGCTCCTCTCCTACGAGCAGTACTTC. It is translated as CASSQGLLSYEQYF.

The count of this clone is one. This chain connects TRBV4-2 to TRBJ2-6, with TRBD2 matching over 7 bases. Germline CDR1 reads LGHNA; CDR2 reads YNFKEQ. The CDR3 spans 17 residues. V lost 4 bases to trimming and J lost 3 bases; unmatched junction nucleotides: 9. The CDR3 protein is CASSPLGGGDGANVLTF. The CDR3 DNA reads TGTGCCAGCAGCCCCCTAGGCGGGGGTGATGGGGCCAACGTCCTGACTTTC.

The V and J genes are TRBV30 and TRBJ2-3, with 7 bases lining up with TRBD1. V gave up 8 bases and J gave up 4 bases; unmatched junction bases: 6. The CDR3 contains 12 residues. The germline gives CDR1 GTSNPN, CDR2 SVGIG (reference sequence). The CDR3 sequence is CARSQGADTQYF. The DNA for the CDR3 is TGTGCCCGATCCCAGGGGGCAGATACGCAGTATTTT.

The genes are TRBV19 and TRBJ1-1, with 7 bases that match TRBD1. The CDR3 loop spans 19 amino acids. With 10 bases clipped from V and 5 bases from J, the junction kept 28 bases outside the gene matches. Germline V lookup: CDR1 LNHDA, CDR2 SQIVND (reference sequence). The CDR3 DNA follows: TGTGCCACGATATTGAGAGGAAAGGGGGCAAGTGATCGGCGGACTGAAGCTTTCTTT. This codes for CATILRGKGASDRRTEAFF.

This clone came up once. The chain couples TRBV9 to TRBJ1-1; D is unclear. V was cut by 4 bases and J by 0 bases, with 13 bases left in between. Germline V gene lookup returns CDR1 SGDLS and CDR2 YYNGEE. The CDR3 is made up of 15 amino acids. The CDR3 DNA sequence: TGTGCCAGCAGCCCCCGACACACCATGAACACTGAAGCTTTCTTT. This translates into CASSPRHTMNTEAFF.

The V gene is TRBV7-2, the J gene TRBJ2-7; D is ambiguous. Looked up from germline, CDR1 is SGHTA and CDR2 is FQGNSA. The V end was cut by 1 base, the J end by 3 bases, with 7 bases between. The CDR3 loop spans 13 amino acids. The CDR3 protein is CASSLDQNYEQYF. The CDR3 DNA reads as TGTGCCAGCAGCTTAGACCAGAACTACGAGCAGTACTTC.

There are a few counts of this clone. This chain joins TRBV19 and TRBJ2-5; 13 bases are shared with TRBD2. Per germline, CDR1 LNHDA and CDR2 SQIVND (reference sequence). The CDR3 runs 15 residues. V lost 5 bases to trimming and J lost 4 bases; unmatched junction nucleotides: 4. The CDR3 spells CASSLGLAGSETQYF. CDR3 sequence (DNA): TGTGCCAGTAGTCTGGGACTAGCGGGGTCAGAGACCCAGTACTTC.

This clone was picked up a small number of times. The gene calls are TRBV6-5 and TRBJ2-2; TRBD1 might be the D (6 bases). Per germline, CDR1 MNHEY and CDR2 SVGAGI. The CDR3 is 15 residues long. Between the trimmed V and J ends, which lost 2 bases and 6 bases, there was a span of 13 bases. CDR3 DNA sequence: TGTGCCAGCAGTTACCACAGGGTCTGGGCCGGGGAGCTGTTTTTT. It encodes CASSYHRVWAGELFF.

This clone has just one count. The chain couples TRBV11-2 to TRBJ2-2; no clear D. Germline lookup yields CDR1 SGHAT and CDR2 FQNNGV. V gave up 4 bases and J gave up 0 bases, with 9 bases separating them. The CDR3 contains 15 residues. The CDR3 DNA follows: TGTGCCAGCAGCTGGAGCAATTCGAACACCGGGGAGCTGTTTTTT. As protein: CASSWSNSNTGELFF.

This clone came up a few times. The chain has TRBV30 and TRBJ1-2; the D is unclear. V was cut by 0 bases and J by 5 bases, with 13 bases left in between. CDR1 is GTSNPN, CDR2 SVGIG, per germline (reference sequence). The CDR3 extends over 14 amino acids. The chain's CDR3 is CAWSVQVGGYGYTF. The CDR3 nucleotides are TGTGCCTGGAGTGTCCAGGTTGGAGGGTATGGCTACACCTTC.

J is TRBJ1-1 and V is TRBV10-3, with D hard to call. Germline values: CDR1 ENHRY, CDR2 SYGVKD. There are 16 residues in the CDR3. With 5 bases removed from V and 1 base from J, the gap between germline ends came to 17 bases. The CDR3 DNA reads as TGTGCCATCAGTCTGAGTGTATGGGGTTCGAACACTGAAGCTTTCTTT. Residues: CAISLSVWGSNTEAFF.

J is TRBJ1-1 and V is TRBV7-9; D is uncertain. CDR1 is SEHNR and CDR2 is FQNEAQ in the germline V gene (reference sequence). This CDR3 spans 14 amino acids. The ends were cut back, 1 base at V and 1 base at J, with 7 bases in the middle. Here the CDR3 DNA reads TGTGCCAGCAGCTTAGGGATGGGGAACACTGAAGCTTTCTTT. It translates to CASSLGMGNTEAFF.

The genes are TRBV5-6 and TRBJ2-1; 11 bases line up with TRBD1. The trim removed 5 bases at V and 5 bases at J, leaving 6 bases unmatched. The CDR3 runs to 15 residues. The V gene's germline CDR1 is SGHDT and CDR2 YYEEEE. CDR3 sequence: CASRPGQGADNEQFF. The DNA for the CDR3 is TGTGCCAGCAGACCCGGACAGGGGGCAGACAATGAGCAGTTCTTC.

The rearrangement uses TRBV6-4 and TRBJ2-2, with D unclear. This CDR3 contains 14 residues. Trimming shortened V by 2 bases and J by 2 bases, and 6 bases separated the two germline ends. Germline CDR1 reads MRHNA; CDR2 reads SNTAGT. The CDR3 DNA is TGTGCCAGCAGTGACGCCTCTAACACCGGGGAGCTGTTTTTT. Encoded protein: CASSDASNTGELFF.

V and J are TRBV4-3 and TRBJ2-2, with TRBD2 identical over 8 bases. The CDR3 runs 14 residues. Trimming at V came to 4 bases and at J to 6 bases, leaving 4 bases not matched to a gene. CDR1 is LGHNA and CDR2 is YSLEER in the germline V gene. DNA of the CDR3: TGCGCCAGCAGCCTTTTCGGGGGGGCCGGGGAGCTGTTTTTT. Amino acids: CASSLFGGAGELFF.

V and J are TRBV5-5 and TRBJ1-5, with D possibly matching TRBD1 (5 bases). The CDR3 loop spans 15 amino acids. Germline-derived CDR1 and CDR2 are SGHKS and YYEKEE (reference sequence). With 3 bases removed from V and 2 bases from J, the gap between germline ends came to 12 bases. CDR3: CASSWGVEGNQPQHF. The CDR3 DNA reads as TGTGCCAGCAGCTGGGGGGTGGAGGGCAATCAGCCCCAGCATTTT.

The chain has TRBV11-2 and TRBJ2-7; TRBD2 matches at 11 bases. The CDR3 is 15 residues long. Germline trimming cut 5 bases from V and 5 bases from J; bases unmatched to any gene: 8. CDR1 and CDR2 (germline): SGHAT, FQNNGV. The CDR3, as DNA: TGTGCCAGCAGCATCATTAGCGGGAGGGACCACGAGCAGTACTTC. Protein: CASSIISGRDHEQYF.

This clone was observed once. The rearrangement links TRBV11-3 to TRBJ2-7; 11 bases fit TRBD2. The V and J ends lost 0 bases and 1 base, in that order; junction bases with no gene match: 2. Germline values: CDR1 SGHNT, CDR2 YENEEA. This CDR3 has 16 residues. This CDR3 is CASSLEGTSGSYEQYF. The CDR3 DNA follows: TGTGCCAGCAGCTTAGAGGGGACTAGCGGATCCTACGAGCAGTACTTC.

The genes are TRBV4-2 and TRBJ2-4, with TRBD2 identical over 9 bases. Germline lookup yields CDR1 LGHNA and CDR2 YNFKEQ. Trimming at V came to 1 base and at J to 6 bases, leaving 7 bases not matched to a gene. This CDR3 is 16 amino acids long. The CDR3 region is CASSQVGSGGGNIQYF. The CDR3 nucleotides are TGTGCCAGCAGCCAAGTGGGTAGCGGGGGTGGAAACATTCAGTACTTC.

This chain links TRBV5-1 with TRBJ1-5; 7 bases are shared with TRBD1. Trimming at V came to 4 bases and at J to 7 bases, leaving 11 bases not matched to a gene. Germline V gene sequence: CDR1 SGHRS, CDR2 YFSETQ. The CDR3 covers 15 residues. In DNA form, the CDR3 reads TGCGCCAGCAGCCCCGGGGGAGGGGGCGGCCAGCCCCAGCATTTT. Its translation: CASSPGGGGGQPQHF. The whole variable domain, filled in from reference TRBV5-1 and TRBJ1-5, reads KAGVTQTPRYLIKTRGQQVTLSCSPISGHRSVSWYQQTPGQGLQFLFEYFSETQRNKGNFPGRFSGRQFSNSRSEMNVSTLELGDSALYLCASSPGGGGGQPQHFGDGTRLSIL.

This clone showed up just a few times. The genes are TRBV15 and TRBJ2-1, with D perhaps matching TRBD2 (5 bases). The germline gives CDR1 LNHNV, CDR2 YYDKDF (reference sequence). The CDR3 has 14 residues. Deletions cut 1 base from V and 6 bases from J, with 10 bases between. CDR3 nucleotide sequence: TGTGCCACCAGCAGAGCCACGGGGATCAATGAGCAGTTCTTC. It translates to CATSRATGINEQFF.

CDR3 loop: CASNSNSGSQETQYF. The CDR3 DNA is TGTGCCAGCAACTCAAATAGCGGGAGCCAAGAGACCCAGTACTTC. The chain joins TRBV9 to TRBJ2-5, with 9 bases matching TRBD2. Germline assignment: CDR1 SGDLS and CDR2 YYNGEE. Trimming cost V 6 bases and J 1 base; bases outside gene matches: 7. This CDR3 region has 15 residues.

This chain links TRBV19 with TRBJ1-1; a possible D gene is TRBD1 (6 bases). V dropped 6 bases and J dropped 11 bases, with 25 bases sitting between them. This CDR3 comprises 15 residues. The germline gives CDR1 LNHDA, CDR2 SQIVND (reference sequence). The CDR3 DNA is TGTGCCAGTAGCACAAACAGGGTAGTTAAGAGCCCGGCTTTCTTT. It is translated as CASSTNRVVKSPAFF.

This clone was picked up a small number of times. The CDR3 protein is CASSPGQGANEQYF. The CDR3 bases are TGTGCCAGTAGTCCTGGACAGGGGGCGAACGAGCAGTACTTC. J is TRBJ2-7 and V is TRBV19, with TRBD1 matching 11 bases. The V gene's germline CDR1 is LNHDA and CDR2 SQIVND (reference sequence). With V trimmed by 5 bases and J by 5 bases, 5 bases remained unmatched. The CDR3 runs 14 residues. Full variable domain (remainder filled in from reference TRBV19 and TRBJ2-7): DGGITQSPKYLFRKEGQNVTLSCEQNLNHDAMYWYRQDPGQGLRLIYYSQIVNDFQKGDIAEGYSVSREKKESFPLTVTSAQKNPTAFYLCASSPGQGANEQYFGPGTRLTVT.

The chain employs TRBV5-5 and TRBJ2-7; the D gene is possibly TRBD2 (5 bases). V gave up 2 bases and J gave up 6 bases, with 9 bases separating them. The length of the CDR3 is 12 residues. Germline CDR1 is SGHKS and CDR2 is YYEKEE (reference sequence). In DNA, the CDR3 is TGTGCCAGCAGCTTAGAGGGATCCGAGCAGTACTTC. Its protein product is CASSLEGSEQYF.